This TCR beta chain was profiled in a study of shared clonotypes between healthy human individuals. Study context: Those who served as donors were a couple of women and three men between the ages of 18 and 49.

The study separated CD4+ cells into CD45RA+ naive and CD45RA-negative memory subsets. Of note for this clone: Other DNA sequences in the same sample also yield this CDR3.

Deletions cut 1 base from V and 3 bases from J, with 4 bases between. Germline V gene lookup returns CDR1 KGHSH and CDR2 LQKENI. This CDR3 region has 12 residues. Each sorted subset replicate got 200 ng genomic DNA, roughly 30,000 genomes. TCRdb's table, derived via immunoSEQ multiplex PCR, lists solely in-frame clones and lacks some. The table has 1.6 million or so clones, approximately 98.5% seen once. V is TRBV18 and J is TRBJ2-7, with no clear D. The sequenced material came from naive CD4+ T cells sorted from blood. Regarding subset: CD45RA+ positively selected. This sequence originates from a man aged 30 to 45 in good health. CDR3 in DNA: TGTGCCAGCTCACCACGGAGCTACGAGCAGTACTTC. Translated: CASSPRSYEQYF.